The sequence of this T cell receptor beta chain was determined in a study of T cell responses to AZD1222 COVID-19 vaccine. Study-wide results and caveats: Across the whole spike, CD4 TCRs peaked at regions 160-218 and 743-854.

The ends lost 4 bases at V and 8 bases at J; junction bases unmatched: 13. The CDR3 extends over 17 amino acids. Germline V lookup: CDR1 MDHEN, CDR2 SYDVKM. As to this clone: Its antigen is unidentified.

Profiling relied on immunoSEQ multiplex PCR, and the TCRdb table lists in-frame clones only, not all of them. This table has under 200,000 clones, around 94% appearing once. This receptor was taken from an adult who received the MenACWY meningococcal vaccine as a control. The source was peripheral blood, collected 28 days after the second dose of the MenACWY control vaccine. The chain links TRBV28 to TRBJ2-1, with 11 bases lining up with TRBD2. The CDR3 region has the DNA TGTGCCAGCAGTTCCCCCCGTAGCGGGAGGGTTATATATGAGCAGTTCTTC. Translating it yields CASSSPRSGRVIYEQFF. Full variable domain (outside the CDR3, taken from reference TRBV28 and TRBJ2-1): DVKVTQSSRYLVKRTGEKVFLECVQDMDHENMFWYRQDPGLGLRLIYFSYDVKMKEKGDIPEGYSVSREKKERFSLILESASTNQTSMYLCASSSPRSGRVIYEQFFGPGTRLTVL.